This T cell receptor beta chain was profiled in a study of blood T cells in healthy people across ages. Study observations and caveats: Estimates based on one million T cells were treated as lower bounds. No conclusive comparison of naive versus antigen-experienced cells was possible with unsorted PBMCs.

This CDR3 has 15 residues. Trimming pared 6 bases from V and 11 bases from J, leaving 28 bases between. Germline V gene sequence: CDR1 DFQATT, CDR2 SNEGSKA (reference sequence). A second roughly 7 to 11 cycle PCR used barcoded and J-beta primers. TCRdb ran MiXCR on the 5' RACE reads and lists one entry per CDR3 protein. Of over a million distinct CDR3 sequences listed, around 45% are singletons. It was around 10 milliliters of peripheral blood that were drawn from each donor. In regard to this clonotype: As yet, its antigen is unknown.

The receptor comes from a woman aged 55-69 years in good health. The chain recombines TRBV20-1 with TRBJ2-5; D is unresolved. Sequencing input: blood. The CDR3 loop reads CSASLGGPPYNEQYF. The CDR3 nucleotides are TGCAGTGCATCCCTAGGTGGGCCCCCTTACAATGAGCAGTACTTC.